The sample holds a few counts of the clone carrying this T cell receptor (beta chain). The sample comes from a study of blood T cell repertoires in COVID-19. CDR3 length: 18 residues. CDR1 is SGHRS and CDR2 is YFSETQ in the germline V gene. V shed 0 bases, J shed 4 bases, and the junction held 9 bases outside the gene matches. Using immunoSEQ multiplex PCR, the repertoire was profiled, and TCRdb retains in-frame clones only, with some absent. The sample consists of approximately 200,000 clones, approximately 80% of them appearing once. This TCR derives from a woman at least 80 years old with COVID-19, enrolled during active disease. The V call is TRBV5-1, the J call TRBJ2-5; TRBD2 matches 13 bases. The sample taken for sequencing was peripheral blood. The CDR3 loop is CASSLAGLAGATGETQYF. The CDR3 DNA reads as TGCGCCAGCAGCTTGGCCGGACTAGCGGGAGCGACGGGAGAGACCCAGTACTTC.